The clone carrying this T cell receptor (beta chain) was counted once. What it binds is unknown. Per germline, CDR1 SGHAT and CDR2 FQDESV (reference sequence). V lost 5 bases to trimming and J lost 3 bases, with 19 bases between them. The CDR3 is 16 amino acids. The sample comes from a study of T cell responses to AZD1222 COVID-19 vaccine. Whole-study findings and limits: Seropositivity was recorded at baseline in only a handful of AZD1222 recipients.

Sequencing used immunoSEQ multiplex PCR; TCRdb keeps in-frame clones, though not all of them. The top ten hold 1.5% to 2% of the sample, which has about 130,000 clones, approximately 90% seen once. The sequence was collected from an adult in good health. Sequenced here: peripheral blood, sampled on day 0 of AZD1222 vaccination. The rearrangement joins TRBV11-1 to TRBJ2-5; D is perhaps TRBD2 (6 bases). This CDR3 is CASSPASGTSKETQYF. The CDR3, as DNA: TGTGCCAGCAGCCCCGCCTCCGGGACTTCGAAAGAGACCCAGTACTTC.